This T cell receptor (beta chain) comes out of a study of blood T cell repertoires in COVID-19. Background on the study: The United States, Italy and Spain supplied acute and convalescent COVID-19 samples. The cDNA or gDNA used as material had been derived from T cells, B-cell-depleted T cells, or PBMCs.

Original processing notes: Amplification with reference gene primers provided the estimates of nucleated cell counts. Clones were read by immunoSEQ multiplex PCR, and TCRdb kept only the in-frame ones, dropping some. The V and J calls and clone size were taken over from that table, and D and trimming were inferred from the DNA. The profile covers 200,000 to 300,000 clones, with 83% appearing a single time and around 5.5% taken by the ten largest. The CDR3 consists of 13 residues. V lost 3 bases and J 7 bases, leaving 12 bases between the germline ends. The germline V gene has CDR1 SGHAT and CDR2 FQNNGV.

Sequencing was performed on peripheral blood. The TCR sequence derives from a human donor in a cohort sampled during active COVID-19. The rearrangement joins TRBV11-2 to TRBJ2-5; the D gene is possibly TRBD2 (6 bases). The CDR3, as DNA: TGTGCCAGCAGCTTGGTAGCCGGGGGGACCCAGTACTTC. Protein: CASSLVAGGTQYF.